This is a list of T cell receptor beta chains from one sample in a study of OX40 agonist ivuxolimab in advanced cancers. Libraries were prepared by immunoSEQ multiplex PCR; TCRdb keeps only in-frame clonotypes and omits some of them. The sample comprises about 59,000 clones, about 85% of which are singletons, and over 3.5% rests with the top ten. The sequencing here drew on CD4+ or CD8+ T cells sorted from blood, taken in a trial of the OX40 agonist ivuxolimab. These receptors were collected from an adult with an advanced solid tumor such as melanoma, head and neck, liver or kidney cancer. CDR3s include the opening cysteine and the closing phenylalanine or tryptophan. A D gene is named only where the DNA matches it firmly. Only part of the rows carry a size: once, few, many, or a class if the clone is expanded.

TRBV5-1	TRBJ1-2	.	TRBD1	TGCGCCAGCAGCTTGTCGGGACAGGGGCCTCCTAACTATGGCTACACCTTC	CASSLSGQGPPNYGYTF
TRBV11-2	TRBJ1-2	few	.	TGTGCCAGCAGCTTAGATTTCAGAAGCTATGGCTACACCTTC	CASSLDFRSYGYTF
TRBV5-8	TRBJ2-5	.	.	TGTGCCAGCACCCCGACGGAGGGGACGAAGACCCAGTACTTC	CASTPTEGTKTQYF
TRBV18	TRBJ2-5	.	.	TGTGCCAGCTCACCGCAAGAGACCCAGTACTTC	CASSPQETQYF
TRBV19	TRBJ2-3	.	.	TGTGCCAGTAGACCGGGACTCCTTAGCACAGATACGCAGTATTTT	CASRPGLLSTDTQYF
TRBV5-4	TRBJ2-1	.	TRBD1	TGTGCCAGCAGCTCCCCCGGGACAGGGTTCTCCAATGAGCAGTTCTTC	CASSSPGTGFSNEQFF
TRBV28	TRBJ1-5	.	.	TGTGCCAGCACCACGAGACGGTCGCTCCAGCATTTT	CASTTRRSLQHF
TRBV27	TRBJ2-7	.	.	TGTGCCAGCTCACCCCAGGGGTCCTACGAGCAGTACTTC	CASSPQGSYEQYF
TRBV27	TRBJ2-5	.	.	TGTGCCACCTCCCCCGGCGGGAACCAAGAGACCCAGTACTTC	CATSPGGNQETQYF
TRBV5-4	TRBJ1-1	.	.	TGTGCCAGCAGCTTGGCCGCCGGAAGCACTGAAGCTTTCTTT	CASSLAAGSTEAFF
TRBV5-4	TRBJ2-7	.	TRBD1	TGTGCCAGCAGTTACGGGACAGGGGGTGCCTACGAGCAGTACTTC	CASSYGTGGAYEQYF
TRBV28	TRBJ1-6	.	.	TGTGCCAGCAGACGGGGGGACCGCGCGAATTCACCCCTCCACTTT	CASRRGDRANSPLHF
TRBV10-3	TRBJ2-1	.	.	TGTGCCATCAGTGGCCACTCCTCCTACAATGAGCAGTTCTTC	CAISGHSSYNEQFF
TRBV9	TRBJ2-3	.	TRBD2	TGTGCCAGCAGCGACCCAGCGGGGGGCACAGATACGCAGTATTTT	CASSDPAGGTDTQYF
TRBV2	TRBJ2-5	.	TRBD1	TGTGCCAGCAGCCCGGACAGGGTAGAGACCCAGTACTTC	CASSPDRVETQYF
TRBV6-1	TRBJ2-7	.	TRBD1	TGTGCCAGCACCAAAGGGACAGGGGCCTCCTACGAGCAGTACTTC	CASTKGTGASYEQYF
TRBV5-1	TRBJ2-7	.	.	TGCGCCAGCAGCTTGTCGGGGGAGAAGTCGGTTAACGAGCAGTACTTC	CASSLSGEKSVNEQYF
TRBV7-9	TRBJ2-1	.	.	TGTGCCAGCCGCCGGGGAGGAGGAAAATACAATGAGCAGTTCTTC	CASRRGGGKYNEQFF
TRBV11-3	TRBJ2-2	few	TRBD1	TGTGCCAGCAGCTTTATCACGGGACAGGGTTACACCGGGGAGCTGTTTTTT	CASSFITGQGYTGELFF
TRBV9	TRBJ1-4	.	TRBD1	TGTGCCAGCAGCCGGACAGGGGGCGGTAGGGCTAATGAAAAACTGTTTTTT	CASSRTGGGRANEKLFF
TRBV7-6	TRBJ2-7	.	.	TGTGCCAGCAGCTTAGAATCCGCCTACGAGCAGTACTTC	CASSLESAYEQYF
TRBV10-3	TRBJ2-7	once	.	TGTGCCATCAGTGAAACGGGGCGGGCAGAGAGCTCCTACGAGCAGTACTTC	CAISETGRAESSYEQYF
TRBV6-1	TRBJ2-1	.	TRBD1	TGTGCCAGCAGTGATTGGGACAGGGGGCTAGATGAGCAGTTCTTC	CASSDWDRGLDEQFF
TRBV5-1	TRBJ2-7	.	TRBD2	TGCGCCAGCAGTGCTCTAGCGGGAGGGCCCGCGAGCGAGCAGTACTTC	CASSALAGGPASEQYF
TRBV10-1	TRBJ2-1	few	TRBD1	TGCGCCAGCAGTGGACAGGGGACTCGTGAGCAGTTCTTC	CASSGQGTREQFF
TRBV28	TRBJ2-5	.	.	TGTGCCAGCAGTCCCGCCCTTTGGACCCAGTACTTC	CASSPALWTQYF
TRBV9	TRBJ2-7	.	.	TGTGCCAGCAGCTCCGGGGGGGACAGGACCTACGAGCAGTACTTC	CASSSGGDRTYEQYF
TRBV28	TRBJ2-7	.	.	TGTTCCCGTCCAGCACTATACGAGCAGTACTTC	CSRPALYEQYF
TRBV6-5	TRBJ2-3	.	.	TGTGCCAGCAGGGAGGCGGGTAGGCTCACAGATACGCAGTATTTT	CASREAGRLTDTQYF
TRBV28	TRBJ1-4	.	TRBD1	TGTGCCAGCAGTTTACAGGACAGGGGGCAGGAAAAACTGTTTTTT	CASSLQDRGQEKLFF
TRBV27	TRBJ1-2	few	.	TGTGCCAGCAGTTCGACAGAGAACTATGGCTACACCTTC	CASSSTENYGYTF
TRBV18	TRBJ2-2	.	.	TGTGCCAGCTCACCGAACACCGGGGAGCTGTTTTTT	CASSPNTGELFF
TRBV6-6	TRBJ1-1	.	.	TGTGCCAGCAGCCCAAATATAGGAAGCCACACCGAAGCTTTCTTT	CASSPNIGSHTEAFF
TRBV2	TRBJ1-5	few	.	TGTGCCAGCAGCCGAGAAGGGGATAGCAATCAGCCCCAGCATTTT	CASSREGDSNQPQHF
TRBV30	TRBJ1-5	few	.	TGTGCCTGGAGTCCTTACAGGGCCAATCAGCCCCAGCATTTT	CAWSPYRANQPQHF
TRBV19	TRBJ1-5	.	.	TGTGCCAGTAGTATAGATTCAGGGCCTGGTAATCAGCCCCAGCATTTT	CASSIDSGPGNQPQHF
TRBV6-5	TRBJ2-7	.	.	TGTGCCAGCAGTGACCCTCCCGGATACGAGCAGTACTTC	CASSDPPGYEQYF
TRBV19	TRBJ1-4	.	.	TGTGCCAGTAGTATTGCAGGTAGTCCTAATGAAAAACTGTTTTTT	CASSIAGSPNEKLFF
TRBV5-4	TRBJ2-4	.	.	TGTGCCAGCAGCTTAGGGATGACCAAAAACATTCAGTACTTC	CASSLGMTKNIQYF
TRBV28	TRBJ1-2	.	.	TGTGCCAGCAGTGTCAGACAGCCGGGCCTCTATGGCTACACCTTC	CASSVRQPGLYGYTF
TRBV19	TRBJ2-7	.	.	TGTGCCAGTAGTCGGGGCAAGTACTACGAGCAGTACTTC	CASSRGKYYEQYF
TRBV5-6	TRBJ2-7	.	.	TGTGCCAGCAGCTTTCGTTACTACTACGAGCAGTACTTC	CASSFRYYYEQYF
TRBV7-8	TRBJ1-1	once	.	TGTGCCAGCAGCTGGGGGGCCGGGCGGCAGAACACTGAAGCTTTCTTT	CASSWGAGRQNTEAFF
TRBV14	TRBJ2-7	.	.	TGTGCCAGCAGCCCGGGTGGAGGTGCCTACGAGCAGTACTTC	CASSPGGGAYEQYF
TRBV6-5	TRBJ2-7	.	.	TGTGCCAGCAGCGCGGAGCGGGCCTCCTACGAGCAGTACTTC	CASSAERASYEQYF
TRBV5-8	TRBJ2-7	.	TRBD1	TGTGCCAGCAGCAGCGACAGGGGAACCTACGAGCAGTACTTC	CASSSDRGTYEQYF
TRBV2	TRBJ2-3	.	.	TGTGCCAGCAGTGAAGGGACTATAGGAGATACGCAGTATTTT	CASSEGTIGDTQYF